The 21 T cell receptor beta chains below come from one sample, sequenced in a study of cytomegalovirus exposure and HLA in healthy donors. Primers for the PCR totalled 60 Vbeta and 13 Jbeta. The data were produced by immunoSEQ multiplex PCR, yet TCRdb's version contains in-frame clones alone and is incomplete. Of approximately 290,000 clones in the sample, 80% were seen once. The specimen sequenced was PBMCs. The origin of the receptors is a girl aged 2 to 10 in good health and CMV-seronegative.

V gene TRBV10-3 combines with J gene TRBJ2-2, with TRBD1 as a possible D gene (6 bases). The CDR3 has 13 residues. CDR1 and CDR2 from the germline V gene are ENHRY and SYGVKD. The V end was cut by 9 bases, the J end by 2 bases, with 10 bases between. The chain's CDR3 is CAMRQENTGELFF. The CDR3 DNA follows: TGTGCCATGCGACAGGAAAACACCGGGGAGCTGTTTTTT.

V gene TRBV25-1 combines with J gene TRBJ2-1; 7 bases are a match to TRBD2. Germline loops: CDR1 MGHDK, CDR2 SYGVNS. The CDR3 loop spans 14 amino acids. Trimming removed 3 bases from V and 9 bases from J; junction bases left unmatched: 8. The CDR3, as DNA: TGTGCCAGCAGTGAGTTTGCATCGGGAGGTGAGCAGTTCTTC. This sequence encodes CASSEFASGGEQFF.

V is TRBV10-3 and J is TRBJ2-1, with a tentative D call TRBD2 (6 bases). The CDR3 runs 16 residues. From germline, CDR1 is ENHRY and CDR2 SYGVKD. CDR3: CCTGTGGRWSYNEQFF. The CDR3 DNA is TGTTGTACTGGGACTGGGGGTCGGTGGTCCTACAATGAGCAGTTCTTC.

This rearrangement joins TRBV19 to TRBJ2-7; 9 bases map to TRBD1. J lost 2 bases, V lost 5 bases, and 4 bases had no gene match. Germline CDR1 LNHDA, CDR2 SQIVND (reference sequence). CDR3 length equals 14 residues. CDR3 protein: CASSLGTGTYEQYF. The CDR3 DNA is TGTGCCAGTAGTTTGGGGACAGGGACCTACGAGCAGTACTTC.

This chain joins TRBV5-1 and TRBJ2-5, with TRBD1 matching 7 bases. Germline assignment: CDR1 SGHRS and CDR2 YFSETQ. V shed 4 bases, J shed 9 bases, and the junction held 21 bases outside the gene matches. The CDR3 consists of 17 residues. The CDR3 here is CASSRPQTGFEERPQYF. The CDR3 nucleotides are TGCGCCAGCAGCCGCCCCCAGACAGGGTTTGAGGAGAGGCCCCAGTACTTC. The full variable domain, with the rest looked up from reference TRBV5-1 and TRBJ2-5, is KAGVTQTPRYLIKTRGQQVTLSCSPISGHRSVSWYQQTPGQGLQFLFEYFSETQRNKGNFPGRFSGRQFSNSRSEMNVSTLELGDSALYLCASSRPQTGFEERPQYFGPGTRLLVL.

The chain uses TRBV9 and TRBJ2-5; 7 bases line up with TRBD1. The germline gives CDR1 SGDLS, CDR2 YYNGEE. V was pared by 3 bases and J by 2 bases, with 22 bases of the junction left unmatched. The CDR3 covers 20 residues. CDR3 coding DNA: TGTGCCAGCAGCGGACGCGACACAGAACCGAGGGACAGCCGACAAGAGACCCAGTACTTC. Encoded protein: CASSGRDTEPRDSRQETQYF.

As concerns this clone: The CDR3 does not close with the conserved phenylalanine or tryptophan, likely indicating a read error. CDR3 region: CASSPGLYGYTL. For the CDR3, the DNA is TGTGCCAGCAGCCCGGGACTCTATGGCTACACCCTC. This chain uses TRBV5-6 with TRBJ1-2, with a possible D match to TRBD1 (5 bases). This CDR3 comprises 12 residues. The V gene lost 4 bases and the J gene lost 4 bases, with 8 bases spanning the gap. Germline lookup yields CDR1 SGHDT and CDR2 YYEEEE.

The CDR3: CASSYYDRRMNTEAFF. CDR3 DNA sequence: TGTGCCAGCAGTTATTACGACAGGAGGATGAACACTGAAGCTTTCTTT. V gene TRBV6-5 combines with J gene TRBJ1-1; D may be TRBD1 (6 bases). Trimming left V 3 bases short and J 0 bases short, with 14 bases between. Germline assignment: CDR1 MNHEY and CDR2 SVGAGI. The CDR3 is made up of 16 amino acids.

With respect to this clone: Other nucleotide sequences in the sample specify the same CDR3. The chain links TRBV5-6 to TRBJ2-7; D unclear. Per the germline V gene, CDR1 is SGHDT and CDR2 is YYEEEE. The length of the CDR3 is 13 residues. V dropped 0 bases and J dropped 0 bases, with 4 bases sitting between them. CDR3 loop: CASSLGSSYEQYF. As DNA, the CDR3 is TGTGCCAGCAGCTTGGGGAGCTCCTACGAGCAGTACTTC.

A few counts support this clone. This sequence joins TRBV28 and TRBJ2-7; the match to TRBD2 covers 10 bases. CDR1 MDHEN and CDR2 SYDVKM come from the germline V gene. V was pared by 2 bases and J by 6 bases, with 7 bases of the junction left unmatched. The CDR3 sequence is 15 residues long. CDR3 bases: TGTGCCAGCAGTTTAATTGGTAGCGGGAGGCGCGAGCAGTACTTC. Amino acid sequence: CASSLIGSGRREQYF.

A word on this clone: A read error may account for a junction end that differs from germline. The genes are TRBV10-3 and TRBJ2-1; unclear D gene. The CDR3 sequence is 12 residues long. Germline CDR1 ENHRY, CDR2 SYGVKD. CDR3 sequence reads: CATSPLRNEQFF. The CDR3 bases are TGTGCCACCAGTCCCCTCCGCAATGAGCAGTTCTTC.

The rearrangement uses TRBV28 and TRBJ2-5; D remains ambiguous. Per the germline V gene, CDR1 is MDHEN and CDR2 is SYDVKM. There are 12 residues in the CDR3. V was cut by 7 bases and J by 11 bases, with 17 bases left in between. The CDR3 loop is CASTDLVPEQYF. Here the CDR3 DNA reads TGTGCCAGCACCGACCTCGTACCGGAGCAGTACTTC.

This clone was seen just once. The V gene is TRBV14, the J gene TRBJ2-7, with a tentative D call TRBD2 (6 bases). CDR1 and CDR2 (germline): SGHDN, FVKESK. The CDR3 spans 15 residues. V shed 1 base and J shed 0 bases, with 10 bases lying between them. The chain's CDR3 is CASSQAAGSSYEQYF. The CDR3 region has the DNA TGTGCCAGCAGCCAAGCAGCGGGTAGCTCCTACGAGCAGTACTTC.

The V gene is TRBV19, the J gene TRBJ2-7; 8 bases are shared with TRBD2. Germline V gene sequence: CDR1 LNHDA, CDR2 SQIVND (reference sequence). The CDR3 loop spans 15 amino acids. V shed 4 bases, J shed 2 bases, and the junction held 7 bases outside the gene matches. For the CDR3, the DNA is TGTGCCAGTAGTAACCCAGGACTAGCCACCTACGAGCAGTACTTC. Translated: CASSNPGLATYEQYF.

Points on this clone: The junction and the germline gene differ at one end; a read error may be behind it. This rearrangement joins TRBV7-9 to TRBJ1-1; 9 bases agree with TRBD1. CDR3 length equals 16 residues. Germline lookup yields CDR1 SEHNR and CDR2 FQNEAQ (reference sequence). Here the CDR3 DNA reads TGTTCCAGCAGCTTAGGGGGACAGGGCTTGAACACTGAAGCTTTCTTT. Protein sequence: CSSSLGGQGLNTEAFF.

The J gene is TRBJ2-5, the V gene TRBV30; 9 bases match TRBD2. The J segment lost 6 bases and the V segment lost 0 bases, leaving 2 bases of the junction unmatched. CDR3 length: 13 residues. Germline V gene data show CDR1 as GTSNPN and CDR2 as SVGIG (reference sequence). The CDR3 DNA reads TGTGCCTGGAGTGTCTCTAGCGGGAAGACCCAGTACTTC. The encoded protein is CAWSVSSGKTQYF.

The genes are TRBV13 and TRBJ2-7; 10 bases match TRBD1. The V gene end was trimmed by 5 bases and the J gene end by 6 bases; junction bases not matched to a gene: 4. The CDR3 covers 13 residues. Germline V gene data show CDR1 as PRHDT and CDR2 as FYEKMQ (reference sequence). CDR3 residues: CASSPWTGGEQYF. The CDR3 DNA follows: TGTGCCAGCAGCCCGTGGACAGGGGGCGAGCAGTACTTC.

The chain couples TRBV27 to TRBJ1-1, with D hard to call. Germline V gene sequence: CDR1 MNHEY, CDR2 SMNVEV (reference sequence). V shed 3 bases and J shed 2 bases, with 7 bases lying between them. The CDR3 is 13 amino acids. CDR3 residues: CASSFNRNTEAFF. CDR3 in DNA: TGTGCCAGCAGTTTCAACAGAAACACTGAAGCTTTCTTT.

The V and J genes are TRBV30 and TRBJ1-3; 9 nucleotides match TRBD1. The CDR3 contains 16 residues. CDR1 GTSNPN and CDR2 SVGIG come from the germline V gene (reference sequence). After removal of 3 bases from V and 0 bases from J, the junction contained 6 bases not matched to a gene. CDR3 DNA sequence: TGTGCCTGGAGGGGGACAGGGACGAGCTCTGGAAACACCATATATTTT. It codes for CAWRGTGTSSGNTIYF.

J is TRBJ1-5 and V is TRBV6-5; 7 bases agree with TRBD1. The CDR3 runs to 15 residues. CDR1 is MNHEY, CDR2 SVGAGI, per germline. V shed 0 bases, J shed 3 bases, and the junction held 2 bases outside the gene matches. CDR3 in DNA: TGTGCCAGCAGTTACTCGGGACAGAACAATCAGCCCCAGCATTTT. It codes for CASSYSGQNNQPQHF.

CDR3 residues: CASSYSWGTDYNEQFF. The CDR3 coding sequence is TGTGCCAGCAGTTACTCGTGGGGGACAGATTACAATGAGCAGTTCTTC. V is TRBV6-5 and J is TRBJ2-1, with TRBD1 matching over 7 bases. The CDR3 spans 16 residues. V was pared by 0 bases and J by 4 bases, with 6 bases of the junction left unmatched. Germline-derived CDR1 and CDR2 are MNHEY and SVGAGI.